What follows are 15 T cell receptor beta chains derived from one specimen sequenced in a study of CD8+CD57+ T cells in acquired aplastic anemia. Patients chosen for sequencing had shown CD8+CD57+ cell expansion by flow cytometry. Profiles of TCR beta VDJ and CDR3 were generated from a genomic DNA template. One entry per CDR3 protein, called by TCRdb with MiXCR from the reads. The sample includes about 290,000 distinct CDR3 sequences, roughly 59% seen only once; the top ten take 1% to 1.5%. The specimen was sorted CD4+, CD8+, or CD8+CD57+ T cells (not recorded which) from PBMCs. These receptors originate from a human donor with aplastic anemia.

This clonotype was counted ten times or more. The chain is built from TRBV9 and TRBJ1-1; the D is unclear. The germline gives CDR1 SGDLS, CDR2 YYNGEE. The CDR3 length is 13 residues. V lost 0 bases and J 7 bases, leaving 10 bases between the germline ends. DNA of the CDR3: TGTGCCAGCAGCGTAGCTCTACAGAGTGAAGCTTTCTTT. This codes for CASSVALQSEAFF. Looking up the rest from reference TRBV9 and TRBJ1-1 gives the full variable domain: DSGVTQTPKHLITATGQRVTLRCSPRSGDLSVYWYQQSLDQGLQFLIQYYNGEERAKGNILERFSAQQFPDLHSELNLSSLELGDSALYFCASSVALQSEAFFGQGTRLTVV.

This clonotype was seen at least ten times. This chain connects TRBV14 to TRBJ2-1; 12 positions match TRBD2. The CDR3 consists of 17 residues. The trim removed 3 bases at V and 8 bases at J, leaving 11 bases unmatched. CDR1 is SGHDN, CDR2 FVKESK, per germline. The CDR3 DNA reads TGTGCCAGCAGCCAGCTAGCGGGGGGGCGGTTGGTCGATGAGCAGTTCTTC. Translating it yields CASSQLAGGRLVDEQFF.

The chain employs TRBV5-1 and TRBJ2-3, with a weak D call TRBD1 (5 bases). V lost 7 bases and J lost 5, with 14 bases in between. The CDR3 sequence is 13 residues long. Germline V lookup: CDR1 SGHRS, CDR2 YFSETQ. CDR3 DNA: TGCGCCAGCCTAGGACACCGAGAAGATACGCAGTATTTT. Protein: CASLGHREDTQYF.

This clonotype appeared once. J is TRBJ1-4 and V is TRBV7-9, with D possibly being TRBD1 (5 bases). Germline V gives CDR1 SEHNR, CDR2 FQNEAQ (reference sequence). V was trimmed by 3 bases and J by 8 bases, leaving 10 bases between them. The CDR3 is made up of 13 amino acids. CDR3 residues: CASSFDGDEKLFF. The CDR3 coding sequence is TGTGCCAGCAGCTTTGACGGGGACGAAAAACTGTTTTTT.

The sample holds one count of this clonotype. The chain uses TRBV29-1 and TRBJ1-2, with TRBD1 matching over 9 bases. After removal of 5 bases from V and 5 bases from J, the junction contained 12 bases not matched to a gene. CDR3 size: 15 residues. Germline lookup yields CDR1 SQVTM and CDR2 ANQGSEA. CDR3 in DNA: TGCAGCGTTAAAGGTTCGGGACAGGGCCAATATGGCTACACCTTC. Its protein is CSVKGSGQGQYGYTF.

This chain connects TRBV4-3 to TRBJ2-2; 7 bases are a match to TRBD2. The CDR3 is 18 residues long. CDR1 is LGHNA, CDR2 YSLEER, per germline. With 4 bases clipped from V and 1 base from J, the junction kept 12 bases outside the gene matches. The CDR3 nucleotides read TGCGCCAGCAGCCGCGCATTCCTAGCGGCAATGAACACCGGGGAGCTGTTTTTT. Amino acid sequence: CASSRAFLAAMNTGELFF.

This clonotype occurred many times. The CDR3 DNA follows: TGCAGTGCTGCCAGAGTAGGGAGGCACGAGCAGTACTTC. It encodes CSAARVGRHEQYF. The V and J genes are TRBV20-1 and TRBJ2-7; D may be TRBD2 (6 bases). Germline CDR1 reads DFQATT; CDR2 reads SNEGSKA (reference sequence). The ends were cut back, 5 bases at V and 5 bases at J, with 16 bases in the middle. The CDR3 sequence is 13 residues long.

The chain uses TRBV7-9 and TRBJ1-2; 9 bases map to TRBD1. Germline V CDR1 and CDR2: SEHNR, FQNEAQ (reference sequence). With V trimmed by 4 bases and J by 4 bases, 7 bases remained unmatched. This CDR3 region has 15 residues. In DNA, the CDR3 is TGTGCCAGCAGCTCGGAGGGGACAGGGATCTATGGCTACACCTTC. Its protein is CASSSEGTGIYGYTF.

This clonotype was recorded at least ten times. The rearrangement joins TRBV12-3 or TRBV12-4 to TRBJ2-5, with TRBD1 matching over 8 bases. J gave up 6 bases and V 1 base, and 1 base lay outside the gene matches. This CDR3 contains 13 residues. CDR3 in amino acids: CASSLGDRQTQYF. DNA for the CDR3: TGTGCCAGCAGTTTAGGGGACAGGCAGACCCAGTACTTC.

This clonotype was seen a few times. V gene TRBV11-2 combines with J gene TRBJ1-5, with a weak D call TRBD1 (6 bases). The germline V and J ends were trimmed by 0 bases and 7 bases, with 10 bases remaining between them. The germline CDR1 and CDR2 sequences are SGHAT and FQNNGV. This CDR3 spans 14 amino acids. CDR3 DNA: TGTGCCAGCAGCTTAGACGGGGGCGTCCAGCCCCAGCATTTT. Encoded protein: CASSLDGGVQPQHF.

The V gene is TRBV29-1, the J gene TRBJ2-7; TRBD2 aligns across 14 bases. Germline V gives CDR1 SQVTM, CDR2 ANQGSEA. The CDR3 consists of 14 residues. V dropped 8 bases and J dropped 5; count of bases not matched to a gene: 8. Here the CDR3 reads CSIPGLAGVHEQYF. The CDR3 DNA follows: TGCAGCATTCCGGGACTAGCGGGAGTCCACGAGCAGTACTTC.

The chain has TRBV24-1 and TRBJ2-1; TRBD2 agrees at 7 bases. The CDR3 spans 16 residues. Trimming removed 0 bases from V and 3 bases from J; junction bases left unmatched: 4. The germline gives CDR1 KGHDR, CDR2 SFDVKD. This CDR3 is CATSDLASGNYNEQFF. The CDR3 nucleotides read TGTGCCACCAGTGATTTGGCCAGCGGGAACTACAATGAGCAGTTCTTC.

This clonotype has at least ten counts. The J gene is TRBJ1-1, the V gene TRBV2; 7 bases agree with TRBD1. The germline CDR1 and CDR2 sequences are SNHLY and FYNNEI. The CDR3 extends over 15 amino acids. V lost 2 bases, J lost 11 bases, and 14 bases stayed unmatched. CDR3 sequence: CASSETGTESEGAFF. The CDR3 region has the DNA TGTGCCAGCAGTGAAACCGGGACAGAGAGTGAAGGGGCTTTCTTT.

This rearrangement joins TRBV5-6 to TRBJ2-2, with D possibly being TRBD1 (6 bases). Deletions cut 2 bases from V and 5 bases from J, with 13 bases between. Germline lookup yields CDR1 SGHDT and CDR2 YYEEEE. The CDR3 totals 15 residues. The CDR3 DNA reads as TGTGCCAGCAGCTTAACCTTACAGGGAACCGGGGAGCTGTTTTTT. It specifies CASSLTLQGTGELFF.

Comments on this clonotype: One end of the junction is discordant with germline, which a read error may explain. This chain joins TRBV7-2 and TRBJ1-6, with D possibly TRBD1 on 5 matching bases. CDR1 is SGHTA, CDR2 FQGNSA, per germline. The CDR3 totals 15 residues. CDR3 amino acids: CASSLAPGYNSPLHF. CDR3 coding DNA: TGTGCCAGCAGCCTAGCCCCAGGGTATAATTCACCCCTCCACTTT.